Listed below are T cell receptor beta chains from one sample, sequenced in a study of spatial heterogeneity in lung cancer. Each CDR3 protein gets one entry after TCRdb re-called the 5' RACE reads with MiXCR. The sample has about 52,000 distinct CDR3 sequences, around 7% seen once. The material sequenced was PBMCs, taken at follow-up. Receptors originate from a female donor with early-stage non-small cell lung cancer. Each CDR3 is given with its conserved first and last residue. A D gene is named only where the DNA matches it firmly. Clone size is not always given. Where it is, it says once, few, many or a class for expanded clones.

v_gene	abundance	j_gene	d_gene	CDR3nt	CDR3aa
TRBV18	-	TRBJ2-7	-	TGTGCCAGCTCACAGGCAGCTTCCTACGAGCAGTACTTC	CASSQAASYEQYF
TRBV20-1	many	TRBJ1-1	-	TGCAGTGCGTGGCAGGTGAACACTGAAGCTTTCTTT	CSAWQVNTEAFF
TRBV11-2	few	TRBJ2-1	TRBD2	TGTGCCAGCAGCTTGGGAAGCGGGGGTTCCTACAATGAGCAGTTCTTC	CASSLGSGGSYNEQFF
TRBV10-2	many	TRBJ2-7	-	TGCGCCAGCACCTATTCACAGGGCCCGGACCCTAAGGGCGAGCAGTACTTC	CASTYSQGPDPKGEQYF
TRBV24-1	many	TRBJ2-2	-	TGTGCCACCAGTGGTGACCCTGGCGCCGGGGAGCTGTTTTTT	CATSGDPGAGELFF
TRBV6-5	-	TRBJ1-3	-	TGTGCCAGCAGTTACGTCGGGAGCTCTGGAAACACCATATATTTT	CASSYVGSSGNTIYF
TRBV5-1	-	TRBJ2-3	-	TGCGCCAGCTGCCAGGGGGGAGGCACAGATACGCAGTATTTT	CASCQGGGTDTQYF
TRBV18	-	TRBJ2-2	-	TGTGCCAGCTCACCAGATAGCACCGGGGAGCTGTTTTTT	CASSPDSTGELFF
TRBV7-9	many	TRBJ1-2	-	TGTGCCAGCAGCTTAGATGGGGGTATCGAGTATGGCTACACCTTC	CASSLDGGIEYGYTF
TRBV28	-	TRBJ1-5	TRBD1	TGTGCCAGCAGTGCCGCGGGACAGAGCAATCAGCCCCAGCATTTT	CASSAAGQSNQPQHF
TRBV28	-	TRBJ1-4	-	TGTGCCAGCAGTCCAAAAAATCTCCTGATAGGTGAAAAACTGTTTTTT	CASSPKNLLIGEKLFF
TRBV28	-	TRBJ1-2	-	TGTGCCAGCAAAACCCTCGATTATTCCTATGGCTACACCTTC	CASKTLDYSYGYTF
TRBV2	-	TRBJ1-5	-	TGTGCCAGCAGTGGCAGTTATAGCAATCAGCCCCAGCATTTT	CASSGSYSNQPQHF
TRBV2	many	TRBJ1-5	-	TGTGCCAGCAGTCCTTCAGTTAGCAATCAGCCCCAGCATTTT	CASSPSVSNQPQHF
TRBV5-1	many	TRBJ1-1	-	TGCGCCAGCAGCTTACAGGAGCAGGATGAAGCTTTCTTT	CASSLQEQDEAFF
TRBV12-3/TRBV12-4	-	TRBJ1-6	-	TGTGCCAGCAGTCCCGGTAGGAGGGGGGTTAATTCACCCCTCCACTTT	CASSPGRRGVNSPLHF
TRBV3-1	-	TRBJ2-7	TRBD2	TGTGCCAGCAATTTAGCGGGGTCCGACGAGCAGTACTTC	CASNLAGSDEQYF
TRBV5-4	many	TRBJ2-5	TRBD2	TGTGCCAGCAGCTTGGCCTCAGCGGGGGGGGTGACCCAGTACTTC	CASSLASAGGVTQYF
TRBV7-2	few	TRBJ2-7	-	TGTGCCAGCAGCTTAGAGGGAGTCCCAAGTCTCGAGCAGTACTTC	CASSLEGVPSLEQYF
TRBV14	-	TRBJ2-7	-	TGTGCCAGCAGCCAAGCCAAGAGTGGGATATCTCCCTACGAGCAGTACTTC	CASSQAKSGISPYEQYF